This T cell receptor (beta chain) was captured by sequencing in a study of blood T cell repertoires in COVID-19. Study information: Samples representing acute and convalescent COVID-19 were sourced from the United States, Italy and Spain. PBMCs, B-cell-depleted T cells, or T cells provided the cDNA or gDNA that made up the material.

Only in-frame clones appear in the TCRdb table, and some are missing; sequencing was by immunoSEQ multiplex PCR. The sample consists of roughly 45,000 clones, under 90% of them appearing once. CDR1 ENHRY and CDR2 SYGVKD come from the germline V gene. The CDR3 length is 14 residues. Germline trimming cut 11 bases from V and 2 bases from J; bases unmatched to any gene: 11. The specimen sequenced was peripheral blood. The TCR comes from a woman of 80 years or more with COVID-19, enrolled during active disease. This chain joins TRBV10-3 and TRBJ2-7, with 8 bases lining up with TRBD1. The CDR3 sequence is CAARSGTGPYEQYF. The CDR3 coding sequence is TGTGCCGCCCGATCCGGGACAGGCCCCTACGAGCAGTACTTC.